Included here is one T cell receptor (beta chain) sequence, with context. Its target is unknown. Relative to the germline gene, one junction end is altered; a read error may explain this. The data belong to a study of cytomegalovirus exposure and HLA in healthy donors. Overall study context: Unique TCRs from HLA-typed donors, approximately 80 million of them, were held in an early data release.

The PCR made use of 60 Vbeta and 13 Jbeta primers. Assay: immunoSEQ multiplex PCR; the TCRdb copy retains only in-frame clones and omits some. Among 200,000 or so clones listed, around 81% were seen once. The study's findings and limits: The number of N-insertions in an Asian-associated ancestry cluster was reportedly below the roughly 670-donor mean in a later analysis. The study put under 200 TCR beta chains on its list as cytomegalovirus-associated. Most of the CMV-associated TCR beta chains (in a later analysis) appeared to be HLA-restricted.

The sample consisted of PBMCs. The receptor's source is a woman between 18 and 30 years old in good health and CMV-seropositive.

The CDR3 spells CASRLSIKW. The CDR3 DNA follows: TGTGCCAGCAGGCTGTCTATCAAGTGG. The V and J genes are TRBV14 and TRBJ2-6; D is uncertain. Germline V gene data show CDR1 as SGHDN and CDR2 as FVKESK. This CDR3 is 9 amino acids long.